The clone carrying this T cell receptor (beta chain) was observed many times. The germline V and J ends were trimmed by 1 base and 6 bases, with 9 bases remaining between them. This CDR3 is 13 amino acids long. The V gene's germline CDR1 is SEHNR and CDR2 FQNEAQ (reference sequence). As to time point: newly diagnosed GD, antithyroid drugs for less than 3 months. From PBMCs, RNA was extracted and then used to make the TCR library. The sample originates from a study of regulatory T cells in long-lasting Graves disease. The TCR beta library used iRepertoire HTBI primers with Arm-PCR amplification of CDR3. TCRdb reprocessed the multiplex PCR reads via MiXCR and lists one record per CDR3 protein. The repertoire includes about 200,000 distinct CDR3 sequences, around 19% of them detected once, and approximately 24% sits in the top ten.

Sequenced here: peripheral blood mononuclear cells (PBMCs), sampled at new diagnosis, from a patient treated with antithyroid drugs. The chain recombines TRBV7-9 with TRBJ1-1, with a weak D call TRBD1 (5 bases). This sequence was found in a female donor with Graves disease. The CDR3 nucleotides are TGTGCCAGCAGCTTAGGGCAGGGATCTGAAGCTTTCTTT. Its translation is CASSLGQGSEAFF. Variable domain in full (rest from reference TRBV7-9 and TRBJ1-1): DTGVSQNPRHKITKRGQNVTFRCDPISEHNRLYWYRQTLGQGPEFLTYFQNEAQLEKSRLLSDRFSAERPKGSFSTLEIQRTEQGDSAMYLCASSLGQGSEAFFGQGTRLTVV.